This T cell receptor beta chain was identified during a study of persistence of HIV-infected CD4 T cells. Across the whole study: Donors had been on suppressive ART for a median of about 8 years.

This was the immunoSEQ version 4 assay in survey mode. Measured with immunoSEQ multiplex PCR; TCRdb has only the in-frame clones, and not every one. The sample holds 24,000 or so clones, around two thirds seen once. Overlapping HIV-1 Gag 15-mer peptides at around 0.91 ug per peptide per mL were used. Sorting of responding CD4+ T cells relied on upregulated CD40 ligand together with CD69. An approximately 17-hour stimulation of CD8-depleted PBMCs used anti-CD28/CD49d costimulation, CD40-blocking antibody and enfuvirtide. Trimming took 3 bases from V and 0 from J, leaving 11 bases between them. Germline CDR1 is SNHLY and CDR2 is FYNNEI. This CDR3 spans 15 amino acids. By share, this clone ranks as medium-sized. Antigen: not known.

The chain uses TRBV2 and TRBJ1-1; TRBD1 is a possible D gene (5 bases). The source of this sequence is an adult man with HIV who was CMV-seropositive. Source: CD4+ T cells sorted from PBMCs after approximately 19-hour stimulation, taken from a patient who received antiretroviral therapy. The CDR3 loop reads CASSEGRSMNTEAFF. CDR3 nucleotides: TGTGCCAGCAGTGAGGGACGGAGCATGAACACTGAAGCTTTCTTT.